This T cell receptor beta chain was profiled in a study of tumor-infiltrating lymphocytes in primary liver carcinoma. On the study more broadly: Participating patients were men and women between 30 and 69 years old. Whole-study results and caveats: Bulk unsorted sampling precluded comparing CD4+ and CD8+ repertoires.

This clonotype appeared many times. Its antigen is unidentified. With approximately 500 ng total RNA as template and a constant-region primer, TCR beta cDNA was made. Three-round nested multiplex PCR performed with slightly modified ARM-PCR produced the TCR beta libraries. Rounds one and two of PCR, each of around 9 cycles, were primed with TRBV1-TRBV30 forward primers and a C-beta reverse primer. TCRdb fed the multiplex PCR reads into MiXCR, producing one record per CDR3 protein. The sample lists hundreds of thousands of distinct CDR3 sequences, more than 55% occurring once. Germline DNA was also extracted, with blood RNA taken from unsorted whole blood. A roughly 4.3-milliliter peripheral blood sample was collected before surgery. Germline trimming cut 3 bases from V and 3 bases from J; bases unmatched to any gene: 6. The CDR3 length is 15 residues. Germline loops: CDR1 SGHAT, CDR2 FQNNGV.

The genes are TRBV11-2 and TRBJ2-7, with 9 bases aligning to TRBD2. The receptor comes from a woman in her thirties with primary liver carcinoma and hepatitis B virus infection. Sequencing was carried out using peripheral blood. The CDR3 coding sequence is TGTGCCAGCAGCTTTCGTCTAGCGGGGAACTACGAGCAGTACTTC. Translated, it gives CASSFRLAGNYEQYF. Looking up the rest from reference TRBV11-2 and TRBJ2-7 gives the full variable domain: EAGVAQSPRYKIIEKRQSVAFWCNPISGHATLYWYQQILGQGPKLLIQFQNNGVVDDSQLPKDRFSAERLKGVDSTLKIQPAKLEDSAVYLCASSFRLAGNYEQYFGPGTRLTVT.